Below are 32 T cell receptor beta chains sequenced from a single sample in a study of shared clonotypes between healthy human individuals. Naive CD8 cells comprised CD45RO-negative, CCR7-positively selected cells, excluding terminally differentiated effector memory CD45RA+ cells. Sequencing was performed with immunoSEQ multiplex PCR; in TCRdb, only in-frame clones are kept and a portion is missing. The table includes nearly 2 million clones, approximately 95% detected once. The sequenced sample was naive CD8+ T cells sorted from blood. The receptors stem from a man aged 18 to 35 in good health.

In regard to this clone: The same CDR3 can be traced to other DNA sequences in this sample. This CDR3 is CASSYPSGELFF. As DNA, the CDR3 is TGTGCCAGCAGTTACCCCAGCGGGGAGCTGTTTTTT. The J gene is TRBJ2-2, the V gene TRBV6-5; D is unresolved. Trimming removed 2 bases from V and 7 bases from J, with 5 bases in between. The germline CDR1 and CDR2 sequences are MNHEY and SVGAGI. The CDR3 contains 12 residues.

The V gene is TRBV28, the J gene TRBJ1-4, with D hard to call. V was clipped by 10 bases and J by 4 bases, with 13 bases between them. CDR1 MDHEN and CDR2 SYDVKM come from the germline V gene. The CDR3 totals 13 residues. In DNA, the CDR3 is TGTGCCACCTCGACCGCCTTTAATGAAAAACTGTTTTTT. Translating gives CATSTAFNEKLFF. Looking up the rest from reference TRBV28 and TRBJ1-4 gives the full variable domain: DVKVTQSSRYLVKRTGEKVFLECVQDMDHENMFWYRQDPGLGLRLIYFSYDVKMKEKGDIPEGYSVSREKKERFSLILESASTNQTSMYLCATSTAFNEKLFFGSGTQLSVL.

To note about this clone: At one end, the junction sequence differs from germline, possibly due to a read error. V usage is TRBV2 and J usage is TRBJ1-2; D remains ambiguous. The germline CDR1 and CDR2 sequences are SNHLY and FYNNEI. The CDR3 is 8 residues long. CDR3 in DNA: TGTGCCAGCAACGAGGGTCGCTTC. Amino acid sequence: CASNEGRF.

The V call is TRBV6-5, the J call TRBJ2-3; D is ambiguous. Germline assignment: CDR1 MNHEY and CDR2 SVGAGI. Deletions cut 3 bases from V and 3 bases from J, with 7 bases between. The CDR3 is 13 amino acids. The CDR3 loop reads CASSYELTDTQYF. The CDR3 nucleotides are TGTGCCAGCAGTTATGAACTGACAGATACGCAGTATTTT.

About this clone: The sample has other DNA sequences that encode this CDR3 too. V usage is TRBV29-1 and J usage is TRBJ2-7; a possible D gene is TRBD2 (6 bases). The V end was cut by 3 bases, the J end by 5 bases, with 8 bases between. This CDR3 has 11 amino acids. CDR1 is SQVTM and CDR2 is ANQGSEA in the germline V gene. The CDR3 loop reads CSVEEGNEQYF. The CDR3 DNA is TGCAGCGTTGAGGAGGGGAACGAGCAGTACTTC.

This rearrangement joins TRBV7-8 to TRBJ1-5, with TRBD1 matching over 8 bases. This CDR3 is 15 amino acids long. Trimming took 3 bases from V and 7 from J; bases not matched to a gene: 8. Germline V lookup: CDR1 SGHVS, CDR2 FQNEAQ. CDR3 sequence (DNA): TGTGCCAGCAGCTTTGCAGGGGGCCGGCTCCAGCCCCAGCATTTT. As protein: CASSFAGGRLQPQHF. The whole variable domain, remainder taken from reference TRBV7-8 and TRBJ1-5, is GAGVSQSPRYKVAKRGQDVALRCDPISGHVSLFWYQQALGQGPEFLTYFQNEAQLDKSGLPSDRFFAERPEGSVSTLKIQRTQQEDSAVYLCASSFAGGRLQPQHFGDGTRLSIL.

The J gene is TRBJ2-7, the V gene TRBV6-5; unclear D gene. Germline values: CDR1 MNHEY, CDR2 SVGAGI. Trimming took 4 bases from V and 2 from J, leaving 9 bases between them. This CDR3 contains 13 residues. The DNA for the CDR3 is TGTGCCAGCAGTTTCGGACCTGCCTACGAGCAGTACTTC. It encodes CASSFGPAYEQYF.

The genes are TRBV6-1 and TRBJ2-1; TRBD1 matches at 9 bases. The CDR3 runs to 14 residues. The J segment lost 8 bases and the V segment lost 5 bases, leaving 7 bases of the junction unmatched. The germline V gene encodes CDR1 MNHNS and CDR2 SASEGT. The DNA of the CDR3 is TGTGCCAGCAGTACCCCGGGACAGGGTGATGAGCAGTTCTTC. This codes for CASSTPGQGDEQFF.

The chain is built from TRBV27 and TRBJ2-7, with 9 bases identical to TRBD2. V dropped 3 bases and J dropped 0; count of bases not matched to a gene: 3. Germline CDR1 is MNHEY and CDR2 is SMNVEV (reference sequence). This CDR3 has 15 residues. CDR3 nucleotide sequence: TGTGCCAGCAGTTTCAGTAGCGGGAGCTCCTACGAGCAGTACTTC. It translates to CASSFSSGSSYEQYF.

V and J are TRBV5-6 and TRBJ2-7; TRBD1 aligns across 8 bases. Trimming removed 2 bases from V and 7 bases from J; junction bases left unmatched: 8. Germline V gene lookup returns CDR1 SGHDT and CDR2 YYEEEE. CDR3 size: 14 residues. CDR3 loop: CASSFGQGFVEQYF. In DNA, the CDR3 is TGTGCCAGCAGCTTCGGACAGGGTTTTGTTGAGCAGTACTTC.

This chain connects TRBV5-1 to TRBJ2-1; 8 bases are a match to TRBD2. Germline assignment: CDR1 SGHRS and CDR2 YFSETQ. The CDR3 is 15 residues long. V lost 0 bases and J lost 9; bases outside the gene matches: 8. Here the CDR3 DNA reads TGCGCCAGCAGCTTGGAATCGACTAGCGAAACTGAGCAGTTCTTC. This gives the protein CASSLESTSETEQFF.

This clone was seen just once. The chain combines TRBV6-1 with TRBJ2-7; D call uncertain. With 1 base removed from V and 7 bases from J, the gap between germline ends came to 14 bases. Germline V lookup: CDR1 MNHNS, CDR2 SASEGT. This CDR3 contains 14 residues. The CDR3 sequence: CASSEVEPWGEQYF. In DNA form, the CDR3 reads TGTGCCAGCAGTGAAGTCGAACCTTGGGGAGAGCAGTACTTC.

The CDR3, as DNA: TGTGCCAGCACCACAATAGGGACTAGCGCCGGGGAGCTGTTTTTT. Protein: CASTTIGTSAGELFF. This sequence joins TRBV27 and TRBJ2-2; 10 bases match TRBD2. Germline CDR1 MNHEY, CDR2 SMNVEV (reference sequence). After removal of 7 bases from V and 6 bases from J, the junction contained 8 bases not matched to a gene. The CDR3 extends over 15 amino acids.

Of note for this clone: This sample includes further DNA sequences coding for the same CDR3. The chain joins TRBV27 to TRBJ2-7, with TRBD1 matching 8 bases. J was trimmed by 1 base and V by 6 bases; bases with no gene match: 5. The CDR3 is 14 residues long. CDR1 and CDR2 from the germline V gene are MNHEY and SMNVEV (reference sequence). The CDR3 DNA reads as TGTGCCAGCAGCTTCGGGACAGGTTCCTACGAGCAGTACTTC. This gives the protein CASSFGTGSYEQYF.

Points on this clone: The junction differs from germline at one of its ends, possibly a read error. The identical CDR3 is also encoded by other nucleotide sequences in the sample. V usage is TRBV7-7 and J usage is TRBJ2-7; TRBD1 matches at 8 bases. The CDR3 loop spans 14 amino acids. Germline lookup yields CDR1 SSHAT and CDR2 FNYEAQ (reference sequence). CDR3 in amino acids: CASSLGQGGYEQYF. Here the CDR3 DNA reads TGTGCTAGCAGCTTAGGACAGGGAGGCTACGAGCAGTACTTC.

The V and J genes are TRBV4-1 and TRBJ2-1; 13 nucleotides line up with TRBD2. The germline CDR1 and CDR2 sequences are MGHRA and YSYEKL. The CDR3 consists of 17 residues. The J segment lost 5 bases and the V segment lost 3 bases, leaving 7 bases of the junction unmatched. CDR3 bases: TGCGCCAGCAGCCAGGCACTAGCGGGGGGGTTGGACAATGAGCAGTTCTTC. Translation: CASSQALAGGLDNEQFF.

The CDR3 sequence is CASSTTPSYEQYF. The CDR3, as DNA: TGTGCCAGCAGCACCACACCCTCCTACGAGCAGTACTTC. This chain uses TRBV9 with TRBJ2-7, with D unclear. The CDR3 sequence is 13 residues long. The V gene lost 4 bases and the J gene lost 0 bases, with 8 bases spanning the gap. Germline V gene data show CDR1 as SGDLS and CDR2 as YYNGEE.

The chain couples TRBV4-1 to TRBJ1-1; no reliable D call. The CDR3 contains 14 residues. V dropped 0 bases and J dropped 5 bases, with 10 bases sitting between them. The V gene's germline CDR1 is MGHRA and CDR2 YSYEKL. This chain's CDR3 is CASSQDLRETEAFF. Here the CDR3 DNA reads TGCGCCAGCAGCCAAGATTTAAGGGAGACTGAAGCTTTCTTT.

V usage is TRBV7-9 and J usage is TRBJ1-2, with D hard to call. Germline V gene data show CDR1 as SEHNR and CDR2 as FQNEAQ (reference sequence). Trimming pared 4 bases from V and 0 bases from J, leaving 15 bases between. The CDR3 length is 16 residues. This CDR3 is CASSSLGLEANYGYTF. CDR3 bases: TGTGCCAGCAGCTCCCTGGGCCTTGAAGCTAACTATGGCTACACCTTC.

This chain uses TRBV7-9 with TRBJ1-1, with TRBD1 as a possible D gene (5 bases). The CDR3 is made up of 15 amino acids. Germline CDR1 and CDR2: SEHNR and FQNEAQ (reference sequence). Trimming shortened V by 5 bases and J by 2 bases, and 15 bases separated the two germline ends. Written as DNA, the CDR3 is TGTGCCAGCAGCAAAGAGACAGACTCTAACACTGAAGCTTTCTTT. It is translated as CASSKETDSNTEAFF.

V usage is TRBV10-1 and J usage is TRBJ2-3, with D possibly called TRBD1 or TRBD2 (5 bases each). Germline CDR1 and CDR2: WNHNN and SYGVQD (reference sequence). V was trimmed by 3 bases and J by 2 bases, leaving 12 bases between them. CDR3 length: 15 amino acids. The CDR3 reads CASSDGGTFTDTQYF. The DNA of the CDR3 is TGCGCCAGCAGTGATGGGGGAACATTCACAGATACGCAGTATTTT.

The rearrangement joins TRBV30 to TRBJ1-4; D gene uncertain. CDR3 length equals 14 residues. V was shortened by 1 base and J by 8 bases, with 14 bases between the two germline ends. Per the germline V gene, CDR1 is GTSNPN and CDR2 is SVGIG (reference sequence). CDR3 nucleotide sequence: TGTGCCTGGAGTGAGGGAGCCGGAGAGGAAAAACTGTTTTTT. Translated, it gives CAWSEGAGEEKLFF. The full variable domain, completed using reference TRBV30 and TRBJ1-4, is SQTIHQWPATLVQPVGSPLSLECTVEGTSNPNLYWYRQAAGRGLQLLFYSVGIGQISSEVPQNLSASRPQDRQFILSSKKLLLSDSGFYLCAWSEGAGEEKLFFGSGTQLSVL.

This chain joins TRBV11-2 and TRBJ1-4; D is unclear. Trimming stripped 1 base from V and 10 bases from J, with 19 bases between. Germline-derived CDR1 and CDR2 are SGHAT and FQNNGV. The CDR3 has 16 residues. CDR3 loop: CASSLAIPGRVGKLFF. The CDR3 nucleotides are TGTGCCAGCAGCTTAGCGATCCCCGGGAGAGTCGGAAAACTGTTTTTT.

The rearrangement links TRBV7-8 to TRBJ2-5, with D hard to call. The CDR3 contains 12 residues. Germline CDR1 is SGHVS and CDR2 is FQNEAQ. V dropped 4 bases and J dropped 5 bases, with 8 bases sitting between them. CDR3: CASSSPGETQYF. In nucleotides, the CDR3 is TGTGCCAGCAGCTCCCCTGGCGAGACCCAGTACTTC.

As regards this clone: Other DNA sequences in this specimen translate into the identical CDR3. This chain connects TRBV27 to TRBJ1-5; D might be TRBD1 (5 bases). Trimming removed 3 bases at V and 6 bases at J, with 9 bases between. The CDR3 has 13 residues. Germline CDR1 MNHEY, CDR2 SMNVEV (reference sequence). The CDR3 region has the DNA TGTGCCAGCAGTTTCGGGGCAGGTCAGCCCCAGCATTTT. Translating gives CASSFGAGQPQHF.

This chain connects TRBV6-5 to TRBJ2-7; no firm D call. There are 15 residues in the CDR3. Deletions cut 2 bases from V and 1 base from J, with 12 bases between. Germline assignment: CDR1 MNHEY and CDR2 SVGAGI. The CDR3 sequence is CASSYGMDGSYEQYF. CDR3 nucleotide sequence: TGTGCCAGCAGTTACGGAATGGACGGATCCTACGAGCAGTACTTC.

The chain employs TRBV28 and TRBJ2-5, with TRBD1 matching over 9 bases. CDR3 length: 16 amino acids. Losses at the gene ends were 2 bases for V and 1 base for J; bases not matched to a gene: 5. The germline CDR1 and CDR2 sequences are MDHEN and SYDVKM. This CDR3 reads CASSLPDRGGQETQYF. DNA of the CDR3: TGTGCCAGCAGTTTACCGGACAGGGGAGGCCAAGAGACCCAGTACTTC.

The V gene is TRBV6-6, the J gene TRBJ1-5; D is possibly TRBD1 (6 bases). CDR3 length equals 16 residues. The V gene's germline CDR1 is MNHNY and CDR2 SVGAGI (reference sequence). V lost 0 bases and J 3 bases, leaving 12 bases between the germline ends. CDR3 DNA: TGTGCCAGCAGTTACTCGGCCTGGACAGACAATCAGCCCCAGCATTTT. This translates into CASSYSAWTDNQPQHF.

The V and J genes are TRBV28 and TRBJ2-1; 13 nucleotides match TRBD2. The CDR3 runs 15 residues. The germline V gene encodes CDR1 MDHEN and CDR2 SYDVKM. The V gene end was trimmed by 4 bases and the J gene end by 8 bases; junction bases not matched to a gene: 5. CDR3 sequence: CASSSWTSGGDEQFF. As DNA, the CDR3 is TGTGCCAGCAGTTCATGGACTAGCGGGGGCGATGAGCAGTTCTTC. The full variable domain, completed using reference TRBV28 and TRBJ2-1, is DVKVTQSSRYLVKRTGEKVFLECVQDMDHENMFWYRQDPGLGLRLIYFSYDVKMKEKGDIPEGYSVSREKKERFSLILESASTNQTSMYLCASSSWTSGGDEQFFGPGTRLTVL.

The J gene is TRBJ2-7, the V gene TRBV5-5; D is uncertain. Trimming stripped 6 bases from V and 4 bases from J, with 11 bases between. The CDR3 is made up of 12 amino acids. CDR1 SGHKS and CDR2 YYEKEE come from the germline V gene (reference sequence). CDR3 in amino acids: CASTLYGYEQYF. CDR3 sequence (DNA): TGTGCCAGCACCCTTTATGGGTACGAGCAGTACTTC.

With regard to this clone: Other nucleotide sequences from this sample produce the same CDR3. CDR3 region: CASSVEGGWETQYF. The CDR3 DNA is TGTGCCAGCAGCGTAGAAGGGGGGTGGGAGACCCAGTACTTC. The chain is built from TRBV9 and TRBJ2-5, with D possibly called TRBD1 or TRBD2 (6 bases each). The CDR3 consists of 14 residues. Trimming took 0 bases from V and 5 from J, leaving 11 bases between them. CDR1 SGDLS and CDR2 YYNGEE come from the germline V gene.

The CDR3, as DNA: TGTGCCAGCAGTGACACCACTGAAGCTTTCTTT. It encodes CASSDTTEAFF. The gene calls are TRBV2 and TRBJ1-1; no clear D gene. The CDR3 covers 11 residues. Germline V CDR1 and CDR2: SNHLY, FYNNEI. The ends were cut back, 3 bases at V and 4 bases at J, with 3 bases in the middle.